This T cell receptor (beta chain) was identified during a study of OX40 agonist ivuxolimab in advanced cancers. Study summary: The eligibility criteria allowed prior anti-PD-1, anti-PD-L1 or anti-CTLA-4 therapy, and approximately 42% had some.

For this clone: Its antigen is as yet unknown.

Assay: immunoSEQ multiplex PCR; the TCRdb copy retains only in-frame clones and omits some. In the table there are some 21,000 clones, roughly 89% of which are singletons. Germline CDR1 and CDR2: SNHLY and FYNNEI. Trimming cost V 8 bases and J 2 bases, with 17 bases left between them. The CDR3 consists of 15 residues. Study results and caveats: There were, on average, more expanded clones in CD8+ T cells than in CD4+. The antigens recognized by the expanded peripheral T cells, that is their antigen specificity, were not determined. Low normalized clonal expansion also occurred in some nonresponding patients.

This receptor was obtained from an adult with an advanced solid tumor such as melanoma, head and neck, liver or kidney cancer. This material consisted of CD4+ or CD8+ T cells sorted from blood, taken in a trial of the OX40 agonist ivuxolimab. The genes are TRBV2 and TRBJ2-3; D is perhaps TRBD2 (6 bases). The CDR3 DNA is TGTGCCAGCTTGGTGGTGGGGGGTCCCACAGATACGCAGTATTTT. It encodes CASLVVGGPTDTQYF.